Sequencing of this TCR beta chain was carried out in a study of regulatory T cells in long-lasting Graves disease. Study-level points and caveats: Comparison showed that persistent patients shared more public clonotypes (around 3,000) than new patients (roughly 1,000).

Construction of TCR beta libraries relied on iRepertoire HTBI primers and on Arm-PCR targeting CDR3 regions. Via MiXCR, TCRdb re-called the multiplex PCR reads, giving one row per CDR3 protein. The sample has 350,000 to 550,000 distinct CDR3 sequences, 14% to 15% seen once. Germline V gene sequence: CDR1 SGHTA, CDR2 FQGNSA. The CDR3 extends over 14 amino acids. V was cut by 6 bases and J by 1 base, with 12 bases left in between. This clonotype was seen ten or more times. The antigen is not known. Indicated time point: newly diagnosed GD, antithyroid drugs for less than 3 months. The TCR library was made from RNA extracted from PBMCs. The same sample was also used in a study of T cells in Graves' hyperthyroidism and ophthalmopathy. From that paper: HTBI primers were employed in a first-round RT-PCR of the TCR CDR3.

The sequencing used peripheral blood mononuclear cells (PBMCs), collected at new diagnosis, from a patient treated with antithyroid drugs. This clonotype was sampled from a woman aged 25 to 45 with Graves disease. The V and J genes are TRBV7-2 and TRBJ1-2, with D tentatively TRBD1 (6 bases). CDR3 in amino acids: CASSPGAINYGYTF. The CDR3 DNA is TGTGCCAGCAGTCCAGGGGCAATTAACTATGGCTACACCTTC. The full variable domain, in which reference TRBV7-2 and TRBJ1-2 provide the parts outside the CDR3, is GAGVSQSPSNKVTEKGKDVELRCDPISGHTALYWYRQSLGQGLEFLIYFQGNSAPDKSGLPSDRFSAERTGGSVSTLTIQRTQQEDSAVYLCASSPGAINYGYTFGSGTRLTVV.